This TCR beta chain was recovered during a study of blood T cell repertoires in COVID-19 (dated by TCRdb to 2020 to 2022). With respect to the entire study: Samples from collaborators originated in the United States, Italy and Spain and spanned both the acute and convalescent phases of COVID-19. The material from the prospective study consisted of cDNA or gDNA derived from T cells, B-cell-depleted T cells, or PBMCs. A de-identified subject ID, COVID-19 status, age in years and sex were almost always included in the sample metadata. Where HLA class I and class II types were available, the types were taken from metadata supplied by the sample provider, not from assay-based typing. The samples were drawn from the first 160 participants of the ongoing ImmuneRACE study and from over a thousand subjects provided by 6 global collaborators. The dataset comprised deeply sampled blood TCRbeta repertoires from subjects exposed to, actively infected with, or recovered from COVID-19. The repertoires were released in a freely available public database intended as a resource for research on the immune response to SARS-CoV-2. What the research found in general, with its limitations: Clinical and demographic metadata were provided uncurated, with the amount varying by source and participant.

In the prospective study, participants were about 18 to 100 years old, resided in about 25 geographic areas of the United States, and were enrolled through a virtual design. In the prospective study, participants were assigned to cohorts based on the clinical history participants reported in a screening survey and a study questionnaire. Exposed participants had been in contact, within 2 weeks of entering the study, with a person who had a PCR-confirmed or clinician-diagnosed case of COVID-19. Mobile phlebotomists in the prospective study collected whole blood, serum and a nasopharyngeal or oropharyngeal swab from every participant. Additional blood draws and questionnaires over an approximately 2-month period could optionally be provided by prospective study participants. Before DNA extraction, blood samples from the prospective study were shipped at room temperature or frozen. Comments on this clone: Its antigen is currently not known. No much larger clonotype is one base removed from it; base qualities were not supplied.

TCRbeta CDR3 regions were amplified from genomic DNA by means of the immunoSEQ Assay, a bias-controlled multiplex PCR. As for the original processing: Nucleated cell counts per sample were estimated from amplification of reference gene primers within the assay. To quantify the absolute abundance of each unique TCRbeta CDR3 rearrangement, sequence reads were collapsed and filtered. For each sample, productive Simpson clonality was calculated as the square root of Simpson's diversity index over productive rearrangements. This is the immuneACCESS table as TCRdb keeps it, with only in-frame sequences that have V and J called. A part of the clones is gone; compared with another copy, unresolved V genes explain less than half, and the rest is unexplained. For V, J and clone size, that table is used; D and trimming come from the DNA. Here the sample has about 200,000 clones; 80% to 90% occur a single time. The top ten clonotypes cover roughly 4% of the sample.

V sheds 8 bases and J sheds 2 bases, leaving 13 bases between their ends. From the cysteine through the phenylalanine, the CDR3 covers 14 amino acids. The entry retains the CDR3 DNA only, 42 bases that are in frame from base 1. Via the germline V gene, CDR1 is MNHEY and CDR2 SVGAGI. This clonotype was sampled from a woman in her 30s who had been exposed to COVID-19. Specimen: PBMCs or T cells enriched from blood (not recorded which). The sequence joins TRBV6-5 to TRBJ1-5; no D gene is confidently identified. At the DNA level, the sequence is TGTGCCAGCTGGGCCCTTACCCGCAATCAGCCCCAGCATTTT. It translates to CASWALTRNQPQHF.